The rows below give T cell receptor beta chains drawn from one sample of a study of shared clonotypes between healthy human individuals. The method was immunoSEQ multiplex PCR; TCRdb's version includes in-frame clones alone and lacks a portion of them. The data hold approximately 1,500,000 clones, with 98% observed a single time. Specimen: naive CD4+ T cells sorted from blood. These receptors all come from a man aged 25-45 years in good health. CDR3s include the opening cysteine and the closing phenylalanine or tryptophan. The order of the fields is J gene, clone size, D gene, V gene, CDR3 length, CDR3 protein, CDR3 DNA. The D gene is left open where the match is weak. Not all rows give a size; the values are once, few, many and, for expanded clones, a class.

J: TRBJ2-5
size: NA
D: TRBD1
V: TRBV5-1
length: 16
CDR3: CASSGMGQGERETQYF
DNA: TGCGCCAGCAGTGGGATGGGACAGGGGGAAAGGGAGACCCAGTACTTC

J: TRBJ2-7
size: NA
D: NA
V: TRBV19
length: 12
CDR3: CASSRNFYEQYF
DNA: TGTGCCAGTAGTCGAAATTTCTACGAGCAGTACTTC

J: TRBJ2-4
size: NA
D: TRBD2
V: TRBV18
length: 16
CDR3: CASSPLGAGEGNIQYF
DNA: TGTGCCAGCTCACCGCTAGGGGCGGGAGAAGGCAACATTCAGTACTTC

J: TRBJ1-3
size: NA
D: NA
V: TRBV2
length: 17
CDR3: CASSPIISRVSGNTIYF
DNA: TGTGCCAGCAGCCCCATCATCAGCCGTGTCTCTGGAAACACCATATATTTT

J: TRBJ2-1
size: NA
D: TRBD1
V: TRBV7-6
length: 16
CDR3: CASSLEGTGTYNEQFF
DNA: TGTGCCAGCAGCTTAGAAGGGACAGGGACCTACAATGAGCAGTTCTTC

J: TRBJ2-1
size: NA
D: TRBD1
V: TRBV19
length: 16
CDR3: CASRDRGRGEYNEQFF
DNA: TGTGCCAGTCGGGACAGGGGGCGCGGAGAGTACAATGAGCAGTTCTTC

J: TRBJ2-7
size: NA
D: TRBD2
V: TRBV15
length: 15
CDR3: CATSRGTSGVYEQYF
DNA: TGTGCCACCAGCAGAGGAACTAGCGGAGTATACGAGCAGTACTTC

J: TRBJ2-7
size: NA
D: NA
V: TRBV18
length: 13
CDR3: CASSPWGKDEQYF
DNA: TGTGCCAGCTCCCCGTGGGGGAAGGACGAGCAGTACTTC

J: TRBJ2-7
size: NA
D: TRBD2
V: TRBV5-1
length: 14
CDR3: CASGGLAGSYEQYF
DNA: TGCGCCAGCGGGGGACTAGCAGGGTCCTACGAGCAGTACTTC

J: TRBJ1-1
size: once
D: NA
V: TRBV5-6
length: 14
CDR3: CASSYIDLNTEAFF
DNA: TGTGCCAGCAGCTACATCGACTTGAACACTGAAGCTTTCTTT

J: TRBJ2-1
size: NA
D: TRBD2
V: TRBV7-9
length: 18
CDR3: CASSQPPGTSGRYNEQFF
DNA: TGTGCCAGCAGCCAGCCCCCCGGGACTAGCGGGAGGTACAATGAGCAGTTCTTC

J: TRBJ2-7
size: once
D: NA
V: TRBV7-2
length: 14
CDR3: CASSRPPGTYEQYF
DNA: TGTGCCAGCAGCCGCCCCCCGGGTACCTACGAGCAGTACTTC

J: TRBJ2-7
size: once
D: TRBD2
V: TRBV7-8
length: 17
CDR3: CASSPTKGLADSYEQYF
DNA: TGTGCCAGCAGCCCTACCAAGGGACTAGCGGACTCCTACGAGCAGTACTTC

J: TRBJ2-2
size: NA
D: NA
V: TRBV15
length: 14
CDR3: CATSTSLNTGELFF
DNA: TGTGCCACCAGCACCAGCCTCAACACCGGGGAGCTGTTTTTT

J: TRBJ1-1
size: NA
D: NA
V: TRBV29-1
length: 8
CDR3: CSVAGAFF
DNA: TGCAGCGTGGCGGGAGCTTTCTTT

J: TRBJ1-4
size: NA
D: TRBD1
V: TRBV19
length: 14
CDR3: CASKKTGVVEKLFF
DNA: TGTGCCAGTAAAAAGACAGGGGTGGTTGAAAAACTGTTTTTT

J: TRBJ1-2
size: NA
D: NA
V: TRBV28
length: 11
CDR3: CASRMGNGYTF
DNA: TGTGCCAGCAGGATGGGAAATGGCTACACCTTC

J: TRBJ1-2
size: NA
D: TRBD1
V: TRBV7-9
length: 16
CDR3: CASSFLNLDRGDGYTF
DNA: TGTGCCAGCAGCTTTTTGAACCTCGACAGGGGGGATGGCTACACCTTC

J: TRBJ1-1
size: NA
D: NA
V: TRBV20-1
length: 11
CDR3: CSARGENEAFF
DNA: TGCAGTGCTAGAGGGGAGAATGAAGCTTTCTTT

J: TRBJ2-7
size: NA
D: TRBD2
V: TRBV7-8
length: 15
CDR3: CASSLGTSGSYEQYF
DNA: TGTGCCAGCAGCTTAGGGACTAGCGGGAGCTACGAGCAGTACTTC

J: TRBJ2-7
size: NA
D: TRBD2
V: TRBV7-8
length: 16
CDR3: CASSPHGLVGVYEQYF
DNA: TGTGCCAGCAGCCCCCATGGACTAGTGGGGGTCTACGAGCAGTACTTC

J: TRBJ1-3
size: NA
D: NA
V: TRBV7-2
length: 16
CDR3: CASSPRTAVSGNTIYF
DNA: TGTGCCAGCAGCCCACGGACTGCAGTCTCTGGAAACACCATATATTTT

J: TRBJ2-2
size: NA
D: TRBD1
V: TRBV19
length: 14
CDR3: CASSTQGVAGELFF
DNA: TGTGCCAGTAGTACCCAGGGGGTGGCCGGGGAGCTGTTTTTT

J: TRBJ2-6
size: NA
D: NA
V: TRBV5-1
length: 15
CDR3: CASKRLSSGANVLTF
DNA: TGCGCCAGCAAGCGGTTATCGTCTGGGGCCAACGTCCTGACTTTC

J: TRBJ2-7
size: NA
D: NA
V: TRBV30
length: 14
CDR3: CAWSRGGAAYEQYF
DNA: TGTGCCTGGAGCCGAGGGGGGGCGGCCTACGAGCAGTACTTC

J: TRBJ2-7
size: NA
D: TRBD1
V: TRBV28
length: 16
CDR3: CASSWPGPGGRYEQYF
DNA: TGTGCCAGCAGTTGGCCCGGGCCAGGGGGCAGATACGAGCAGTACTTC

J: TRBJ2-3
size: NA
D: NA
V: TRBV10-1
length: 14
CDR3: CASSESRDLYTQYF
DNA: TGCGCCAGCAGTGAGTCCCGGGACTTGTATACGCAGTATTTT

J: TRBJ2-7
size: NA
D: NA
V: TRBV4-3
length: 14
CDR3: CASSQDSTTYEQYF
DNA: TGCGCCAGCAGCCAAGATAGCACGACCTACGAGCAGTACTTC

J: TRBJ2-5
size: NA
D: TRBD2
V: TRBV27
length: 18
CDR3: CASSAAGTSGRAGETQYF
DNA: TGTGCCAGCAGTGCCGCCGGGACTAGCGGGAGGGCCGGGGAGACCCAGTACTTC

J: TRBJ1-1
size: NA
D: NA
V: TRBV2
length: 15
CDR3: CASAYQGSVNTEAFF
DNA: TGTGCCAGCGCCTACCAGGGTAGTGTGAACACTGAAGCTTTCTTT

J: TRBJ2-7
size: NA
D: TRBD2
V: TRBV7-6
length: 15
CDR3: CASSPTSGRPFEQYF
DNA: TGTGCCAGCAGCCCGACTAGCGGGAGACCCTTCGAGCAGTACTTC

J: TRBJ2-7
size: NA
D: TRBD2
V: TRBV10-3
length: 15
CDR3: CAISERQGGRHEQYF
DNA: TGTGCCATCAGTGAGCGGCAGGGCGGGAGGCACGAGCAGTACTTC

J: TRBJ2-1
size: NA
D: TRBD2
V: TRBV28
length: 14
CDR3: CASMVGGRLDEQFF
DNA: TGTGCCAGCATGGTTGGCGGGAGGTTGGATGAGCAGTTCTTC

J: TRBJ2-7
size: NA
D: TRBD1
V: TRBV5-1
length: 13
CDR3: CASSWTGADEQYF
DNA: TGCGCCAGCAGCTGGACAGGTGCCGACGAGCAGTACTTC

J: TRBJ2-3
size: NA
D: TRBD2
V: TRBV28
length: 16
CDR3: CASSLLGREGTDTQYF
DNA: TGTGCCAGCAGTTTATTGGGTCGGGAGGGCACAGATACGCAGTATTTT

J: TRBJ2-5
size: NA
D: NA
V: TRBV5-1
length: 12
CDR3: CASSLKEETQYF
DNA: TGCGCCAGCAGCTTGAAGGAGGAGACCCAGTACTTC

J: TRBJ2-7
size: NA
D: NA
V: TRBV19
length: 15
CDR3: CASSMLAVSSYEQYF
DNA: TGTGCCAGTAGTATGTTAGCGGTGAGCTCCTACGAGCAGTACTTC

J: TRBJ2-7
size: NA
D: NA
V: TRBV25-1
length: 17
CDR3: CASSNRGGTGPGYEQYF
DNA: TGTGCCAGCAGCAACCGTGGGGGGACGGGACCGGGCTACGAGCAGTACTTC

J: TRBJ1-2
size: NA
D: TRBD1
V: TRBV7-6
length: 13
CDR3: CASSPGQGYGYTF
DNA: TGTGCCAGCAGCCCCGGACAGGGGTATGGCTACACCTTC

J: TRBJ1-5
size: NA
D: TRBD1
V: TRBV5-5
length: 17
CDR3: CASSLRQGDSSDQPQHF
DNA: TGTGCCAGCAGCTTGAGACAGGGGGATAGTAGTGATCAGCCCCAGCATTTT

J: TRBJ1-2
size: NA
D: TRBD1
V: TRBV15
length: 15
CDR3: CATSRGDRGNYGYTF
DNA: TGTGCCACCAGCAGAGGTGACAGGGGGAACTATGGCTACACCTTC

J: TRBJ2-7
size: NA
D: TRBD1
V: TRBV6-5
length: 15
CDR3: CASSYSRDSTYEQYF
DNA: TGTGCCAGCAGTTACTCGAGGGACAGCACCTACGAGCAGTACTTC

J: TRBJ2-3
size: NA
D: TRBD2
V: TRBV11-2
length: 15
CDR3: CASSLGTRTTDTQYF
DNA: TGTGCCAGCAGCCTAGGGACTAGGACCACAGATACGCAGTATTTT

J: TRBJ2-2
size: NA
D: NA
V: TRBV19
length: 14
CDR3: CASTGFTNTGELFF
DNA: TGTGCCAGTACGGGGTTCACGAACACCGGGGAGCTGTTTTTT

J: TRBJ2-2
size: NA
D: NA
V: TRBV29-1
length: 14
CDR3: CSDSILGGTGELFF
DNA: TGCAGTGACTCAATCTTAGGCGGCACCGGGGAGCTGTTTTTT

J: TRBJ1-2
size: once
D: NA
V: TRBV5-1
length: 16
CDR3: CASSLAKAGRTDGYTF
DNA: TGCGCCAGCAGCTTGGCCAAGGCAGGGAGGACGGATGGCTACACCTTC

J: TRBJ1-5
size: NA
D: NA
V: TRBV19
length: 14
CDR3: CASSITGSYQPQHF
DNA: TGTGCCAGTAGTATAACTGGATCTTATCAGCCCCAGCATTTT

J: TRBJ1-5
size: NA
D: NA
V: TRBV19
length: 14
CDR3: CASTLGSRNQPQHF
DNA: TGTGCCAGTACACTGGGCAGCCGCAATCAGCCCCAGCATTTT

J: TRBJ2-1
size: NA
D: NA
V: TRBV9
length: 14
CDR3: CASSVVGAYNEQFF
DNA: TGTGCCAGCAGCGTAGTAGGGGCCTACAATGAGCAGTTCTTC

J: TRBJ2-1
size: once
D: TRBD2
V: TRBV15
length: 17
CDR3: CATSRDRLAGTYNEQFF
DNA: TGTGCCACCAGCAGAGATCGACTAGCGGGAACATACAATGAGCAGTTCTTC

J: TRBJ2-7
size: NA
D: NA
V: TRBV9
length: 14
CDR3: CASSLGLFTYEQYF
DNA: TGTGCCAGCAGCCTGGGACTCTTTACCTACGAGCAGTACTTC

J: TRBJ1-2
size: NA
D: NA
V: TRBV28
length: 14
CDR3: CASSFRGRVYGYTF
DNA: TGTGCCAGCAGTTTCCGGGGGCGCGTCTATGGCTACACCTTC

J: TRBJ2-7
size: NA
D: NA
V: TRBV19
length: 12
CDR3: CASTMGAGEQYF
DNA: TGTGCCAGTACGATGGGGGCAGGCGAGCAGTACTTC

J: TRBJ2-1
size: NA
D: TRBD2
V: TRBV6-6
length: 15
CDR3: CASSVPSGRASEQFF
DNA: TGTGCCAGCTCGGTCCCTAGCGGGAGGGCCAGTGAGCAGTTCTTC

J: TRBJ2-7
size: NA
D: TRBD2
V: TRBV5-1
length: 16
CDR3: CASSWGLAESSYEQYF
DNA: TGCGCCAGCAGCTGGGGACTAGCGGAGAGCTCCTACGAGCAGTACTTC